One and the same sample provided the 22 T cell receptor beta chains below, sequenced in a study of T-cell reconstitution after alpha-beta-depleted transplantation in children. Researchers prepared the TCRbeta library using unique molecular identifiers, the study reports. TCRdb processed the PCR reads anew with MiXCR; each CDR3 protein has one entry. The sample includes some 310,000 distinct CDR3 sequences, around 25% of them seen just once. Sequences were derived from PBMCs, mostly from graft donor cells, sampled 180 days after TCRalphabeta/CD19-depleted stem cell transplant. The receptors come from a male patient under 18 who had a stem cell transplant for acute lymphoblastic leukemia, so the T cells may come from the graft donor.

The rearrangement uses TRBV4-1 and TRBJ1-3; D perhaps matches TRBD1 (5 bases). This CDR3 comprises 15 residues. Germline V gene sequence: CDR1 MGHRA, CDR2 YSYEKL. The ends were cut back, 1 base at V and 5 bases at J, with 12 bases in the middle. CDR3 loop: CASSQADSTRNTIYF. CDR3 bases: TGCGCCAGCAGCCAAGCTGACAGCACGCGAAACACCATATATTTT.

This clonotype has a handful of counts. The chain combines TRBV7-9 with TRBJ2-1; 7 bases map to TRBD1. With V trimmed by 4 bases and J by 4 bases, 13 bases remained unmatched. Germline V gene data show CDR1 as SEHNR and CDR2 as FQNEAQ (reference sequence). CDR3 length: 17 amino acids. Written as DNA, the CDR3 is TGTGCCAGCAGCTCCCTTTCCGGACAGGCCCTATACAATGAGCAGTTCTTC. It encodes CASSSLSGQALYNEQFF.

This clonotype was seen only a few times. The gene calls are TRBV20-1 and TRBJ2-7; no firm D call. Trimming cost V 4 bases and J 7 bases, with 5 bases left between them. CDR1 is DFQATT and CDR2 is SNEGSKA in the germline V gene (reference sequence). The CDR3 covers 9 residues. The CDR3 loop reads CSANEEQYF. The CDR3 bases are TGCAGTGCTAACGAAGAGCAGTACTTC.

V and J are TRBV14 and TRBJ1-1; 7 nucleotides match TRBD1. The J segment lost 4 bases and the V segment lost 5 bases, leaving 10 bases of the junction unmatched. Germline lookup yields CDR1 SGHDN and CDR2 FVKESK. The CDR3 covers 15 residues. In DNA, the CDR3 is TGTGCCAGCAGCTCTTCACAGGGGTGGGGCACTGAAGCTTTCTTT. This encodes CASSSSQGWGTEAFF. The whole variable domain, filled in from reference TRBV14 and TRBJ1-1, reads EAGVTQFPSHSVIEKGQTVTLRCDPISGHDNLYWYRRVMGKEIKFLLHFVKESKQDESGMPNNRFLAERTGGTYSTLKVQPAELEDSGVYFCASSSSQGWGTEAFFGQGTRLTVV.

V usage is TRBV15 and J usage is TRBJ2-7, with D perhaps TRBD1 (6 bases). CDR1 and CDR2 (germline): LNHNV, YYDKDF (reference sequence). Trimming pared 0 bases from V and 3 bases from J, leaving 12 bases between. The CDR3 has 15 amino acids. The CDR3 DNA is TGTGCCACCAGCAGAGAGGGGGCGATGGGCTACGAGCAGTACTTC. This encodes CATSREGAMGYEQYF. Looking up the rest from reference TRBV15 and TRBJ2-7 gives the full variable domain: DAMVIQNPRYQVTQFGKPVTLSCSQTLNHNVMYWYQQKSSQAPKLLFHYYDKDFNNEADTPDNFQSRRPNTSFCFLDIRSPGLGDTAMYLCATSREGAMGYEQYFGPGTRLTVT.

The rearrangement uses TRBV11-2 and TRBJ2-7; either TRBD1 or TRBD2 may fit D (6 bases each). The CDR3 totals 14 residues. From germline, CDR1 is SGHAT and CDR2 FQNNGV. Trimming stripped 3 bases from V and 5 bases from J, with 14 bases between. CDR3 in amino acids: CASSLDYRANEQYF. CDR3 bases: TGTGCCAGCAGCTTGGACTACAGGGCGAACGAGCAGTACTTC.

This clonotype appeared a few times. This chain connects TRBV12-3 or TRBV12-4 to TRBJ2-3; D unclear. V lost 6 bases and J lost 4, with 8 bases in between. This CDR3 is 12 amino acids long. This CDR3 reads CASSEMADTQYF. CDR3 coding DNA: TGTGCCAGCAGCGAGATGGCAGATACGCAGTATTTT.

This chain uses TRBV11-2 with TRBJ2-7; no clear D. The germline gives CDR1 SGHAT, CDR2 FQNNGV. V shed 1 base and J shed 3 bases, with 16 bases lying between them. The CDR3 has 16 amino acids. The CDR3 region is CASSLGTGTVGYEQYF. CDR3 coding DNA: TGTGCCAGCAGCTTAGGAACCGGTACCGTAGGCTACGAGCAGTACTTC.

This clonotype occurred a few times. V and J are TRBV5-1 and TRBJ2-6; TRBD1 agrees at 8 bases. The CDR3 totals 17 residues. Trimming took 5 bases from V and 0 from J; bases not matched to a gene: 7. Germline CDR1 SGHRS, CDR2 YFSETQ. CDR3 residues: CASRLTGVLSGANVLTF. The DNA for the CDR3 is TGCGCCAGCAGGCTGACAGGGGTCCTCTCTGGGGCCAACGTCCTGACTTTC.

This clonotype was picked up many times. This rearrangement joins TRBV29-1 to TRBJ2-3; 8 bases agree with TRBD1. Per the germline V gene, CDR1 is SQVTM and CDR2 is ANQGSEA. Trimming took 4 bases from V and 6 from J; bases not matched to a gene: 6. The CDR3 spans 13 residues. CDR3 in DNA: TGCAGCGTTGGGGGACAGGCATCGGATACGCAGTATTTT. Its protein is CSVGGQASDTQYF.

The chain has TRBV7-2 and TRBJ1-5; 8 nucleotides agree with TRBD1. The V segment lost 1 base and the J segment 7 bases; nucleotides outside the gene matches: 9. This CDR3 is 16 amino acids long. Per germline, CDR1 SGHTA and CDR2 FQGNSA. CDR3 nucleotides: TGTGCCAGCAGCTTAGGTGGGCAGGGGGCGGGACAGCCCCAGCATTTT. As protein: CASSLGGQGAGQPQHF.

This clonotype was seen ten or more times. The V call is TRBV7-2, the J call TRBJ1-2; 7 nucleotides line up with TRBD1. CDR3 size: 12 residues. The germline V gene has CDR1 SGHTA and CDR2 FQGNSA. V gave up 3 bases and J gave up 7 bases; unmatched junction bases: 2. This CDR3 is CASSFRQGGYTF. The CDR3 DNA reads TGTGCCAGCAGCTTCAGACAGGGTGGCTACACCTTC.

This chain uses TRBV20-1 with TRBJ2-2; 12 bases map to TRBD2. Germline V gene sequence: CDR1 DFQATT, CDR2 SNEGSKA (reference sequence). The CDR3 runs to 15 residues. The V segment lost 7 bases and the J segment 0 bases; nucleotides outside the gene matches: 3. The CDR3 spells CSVGLAGPNTGELFF. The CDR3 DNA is TGCAGTGTCGGACTAGCGGGACCGAACACCGGGGAGCTGTTTTTT.

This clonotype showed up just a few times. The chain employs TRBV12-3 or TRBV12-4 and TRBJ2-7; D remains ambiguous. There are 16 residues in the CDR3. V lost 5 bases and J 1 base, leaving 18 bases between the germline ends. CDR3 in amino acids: CASSTLTSWVSYEQYF. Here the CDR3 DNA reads TGTGCCAGCAGTACACTGACCAGCTGGGTATCCTACGAGCAGTACTTC.

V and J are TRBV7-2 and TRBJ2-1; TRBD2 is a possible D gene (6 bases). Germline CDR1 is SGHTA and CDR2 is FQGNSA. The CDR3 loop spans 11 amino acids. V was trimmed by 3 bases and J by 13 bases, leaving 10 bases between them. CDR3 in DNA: TGTGCCAGCAGCTTTACAGCGGGCCAGTTCTTC. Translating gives CASSFTAGQFF.

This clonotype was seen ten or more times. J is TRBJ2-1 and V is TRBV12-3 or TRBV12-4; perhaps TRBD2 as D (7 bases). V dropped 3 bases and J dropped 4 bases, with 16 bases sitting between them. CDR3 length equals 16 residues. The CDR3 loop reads CASSFKGGRGYNEQFF. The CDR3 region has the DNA TGTGCCAGCAGTTTTAAAGGAGGGAGGGGGTACAATGAGCAGTTCTTC.

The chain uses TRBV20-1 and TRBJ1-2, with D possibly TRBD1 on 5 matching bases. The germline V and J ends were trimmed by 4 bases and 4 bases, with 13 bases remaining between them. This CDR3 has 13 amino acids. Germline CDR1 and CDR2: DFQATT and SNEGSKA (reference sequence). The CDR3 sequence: CSAKERGSYGYTF. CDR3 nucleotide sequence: TGCAGTGCTAAGGAAAGGGGTTCCTATGGCTACACCTTC.

This CDR3 is CASSSSGDAYNEQFF. For the CDR3, the DNA is TGTGCCAGCAGTTCAAGCGGGGACGCCTACAATGAGCAGTTCTTC. The rearrangement links TRBV7-3 to TRBJ2-1; 7 nucleotides line up with TRBD2. CDR3 length: 15 residues. Losses at the gene ends were 6 bases for V and 2 bases for J; bases not matched to a gene: 7. Germline CDR1 reads SGHTA; CDR2 reads FQGTGA.

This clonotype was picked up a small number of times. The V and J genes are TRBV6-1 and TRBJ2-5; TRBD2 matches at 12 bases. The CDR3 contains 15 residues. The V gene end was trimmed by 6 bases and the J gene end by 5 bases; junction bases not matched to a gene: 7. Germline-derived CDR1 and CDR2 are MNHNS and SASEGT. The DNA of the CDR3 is TGTGCCAGCAGCGCTAGCGGGAGGGACGGGGAGACCCAGTACTTC. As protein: CASSASGRDGETQYF.

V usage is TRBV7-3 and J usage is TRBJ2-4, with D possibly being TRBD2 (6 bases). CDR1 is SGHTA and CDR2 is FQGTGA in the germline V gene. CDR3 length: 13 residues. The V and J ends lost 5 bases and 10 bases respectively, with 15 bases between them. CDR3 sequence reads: CASSPGASGIQYF. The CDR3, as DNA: TGTGCCAGCAGCCCCGGGGCCAGCGGGATTCAGTACTTC.

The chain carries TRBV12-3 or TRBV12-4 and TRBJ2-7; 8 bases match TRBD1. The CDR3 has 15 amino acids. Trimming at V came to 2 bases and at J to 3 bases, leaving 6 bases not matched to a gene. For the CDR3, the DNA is TGTGCCAGCAGTTTACGCAGGGGGCAAATCTACGAGCAGTACTTC. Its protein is CASSLRRGQIYEQYF.

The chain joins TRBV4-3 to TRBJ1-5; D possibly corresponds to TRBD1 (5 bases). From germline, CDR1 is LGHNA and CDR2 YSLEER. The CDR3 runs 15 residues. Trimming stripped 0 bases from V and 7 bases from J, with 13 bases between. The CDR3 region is CASSQDGRGRQPQHF. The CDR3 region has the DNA TGCGCCAGCAGCCAAGATGGAAGGGGACGCCAGCCCCAGCATTTT.